This TCR beta chain emerged from a study of cytomegalovirus exposure and HLA in healthy donors. Findings and limits, study-wide: Most subjects had HLA-A and HLA-B alleles reportedly predicted accurately by TCR beta sequences. Being productive about 87% or about 30% of the time was typical of most TCR beta V segments in an earlier analysis.

This clone has more than one count but fewer than ten. The antigen is undetermined. Germline CDR1 is SGHTA and CDR2 is FQGTGA. The V segment lost 5 bases and the J segment 0 bases; nucleotides outside the gene matches: 13. This CDR3 is 18 amino acids long. The PCR had 60 Vbeta and 13 Jbeta primers. Data came from immunoSEQ multiplex PCR; TCRdb stores just in-frame clones and leaves some out. The data show approximately 220,000 clones, 65% to 80% seen once. The source of this sequence is a girl aged 2-15 years in good health and CMV-seronegative. Input material: PBMCs. The chain carries TRBV7-3 and TRBJ1-2, with TRBD1 matching over 9 bases. The CDR3: CASSPMPGQGPANYGYTF. The CDR3 DNA is TGTGCCAGCAGCCCCATGCCGGGACAGGGTCCCGCTAACTATGGCTACACCTTC.